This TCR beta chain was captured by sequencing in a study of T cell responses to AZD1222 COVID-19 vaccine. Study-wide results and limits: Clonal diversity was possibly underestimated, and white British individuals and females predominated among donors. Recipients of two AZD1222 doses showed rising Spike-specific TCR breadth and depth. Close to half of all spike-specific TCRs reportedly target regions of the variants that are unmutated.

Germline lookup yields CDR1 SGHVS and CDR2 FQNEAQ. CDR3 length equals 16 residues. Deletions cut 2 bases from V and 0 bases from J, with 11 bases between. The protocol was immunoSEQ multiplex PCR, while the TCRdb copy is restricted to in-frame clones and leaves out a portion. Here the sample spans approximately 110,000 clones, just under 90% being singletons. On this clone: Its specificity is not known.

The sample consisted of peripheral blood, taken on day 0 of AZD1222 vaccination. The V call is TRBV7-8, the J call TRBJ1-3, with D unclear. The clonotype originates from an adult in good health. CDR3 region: CASSLSGRSSGNTIYF. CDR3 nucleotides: TGTGCCAGCAGCTTATCTGGCAGATCCTCTGGAAACACCATATATTTT.